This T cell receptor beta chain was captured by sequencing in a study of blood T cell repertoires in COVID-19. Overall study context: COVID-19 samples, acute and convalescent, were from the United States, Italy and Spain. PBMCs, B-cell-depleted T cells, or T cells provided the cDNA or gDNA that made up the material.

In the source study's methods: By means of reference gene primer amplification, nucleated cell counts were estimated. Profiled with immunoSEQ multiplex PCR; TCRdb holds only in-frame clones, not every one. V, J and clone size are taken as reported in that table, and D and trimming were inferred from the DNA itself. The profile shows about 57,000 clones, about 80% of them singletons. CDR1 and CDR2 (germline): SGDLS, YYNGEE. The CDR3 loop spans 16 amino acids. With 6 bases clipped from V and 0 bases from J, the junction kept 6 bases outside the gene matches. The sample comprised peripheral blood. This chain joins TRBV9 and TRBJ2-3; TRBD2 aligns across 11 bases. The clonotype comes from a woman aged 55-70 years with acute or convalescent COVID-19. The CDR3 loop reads CASTTSGAPSTDTQYF. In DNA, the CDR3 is TGTGCCAGCACGACTAGCGGGGCCCCCAGCACAGATACGCAGTATTTT.